Below, 10 T cell receptor beta chains from the same sample are listed, as sequenced in a study of T cell responses to AZD1222 COVID-19 vaccine. The assay was immunoSEQ multiplex PCR, and TCRdb's table has in-frame clones only and misses some. The data show about 170,000 clones, about 92% seen once. The sample was peripheral blood, taken on day 0 of AZD1222 vaccination. Receptors were obtained from an adult in good health.

This sequence joins TRBV12-5 and TRBJ1-1; D remains unclear. This CDR3 comprises 15 residues. The V gene's germline CDR1 is LGHNT and CDR2 FRNRAP. V was clipped by 1 base and J by 1 base, with 10 bases between them. The CDR3 reads CASGLAREPNTEAFF. The CDR3 DNA sequence: TGTGCTAGTGGTTTGGCGAGGGAACCGAACACTGAAGCTTTCTTT.

This chain links TRBV28 with TRBJ1-1; D uncertain. V was shortened by 10 bases and J by 4 bases, with 13 bases between the two germline ends. The CDR3 length is 12 residues. CDR1 is MDHEN and CDR2 is SYDVKM in the germline V gene. In DNA, the CDR3 is TGTGCCACCTGGGCTCAGAGCACTGAAGCTTTCTTT. Protein sequence: CATWAQSTEAFF.

The table lists this clone with a count of one. The chain is built from TRBV19 and TRBJ2-7; no clear D gene. Trimming shortened V by 5 bases and J by 2 bases, and 10 bases separated the two germline ends. The CDR3 has 13 residues. Germline V gives CDR1 LNHDA, CDR2 SQIVND (reference sequence). This chain's CDR3 is CASSSGYPYEQYF. The CDR3 nucleotides read TGTGCCAGTAGTTCTGGATATCCCTACGAGCAGTACTTC.

The chain is built from TRBV11-3 and TRBJ1-1; D gene unclear. The germline V gene encodes CDR1 SGHNT and CDR2 YENEEA. The V end lost 1 base, the J end lost 3 bases, and 6 bases lay between the germline ends. CDR3 length equals 13 residues. The CDR3, as DNA: TGTGCCAGCAGCTTAGGCGGGGACACTGAAGCTTTCTTT. Translating it yields CASSLGGDTEAFF.

The chain is built from TRBV19 and TRBJ1-1; D perhaps matches TRBD1 (5 bases). The V gene lost 3 bases and the J gene lost 6 bases, with 11 bases spanning the gap. The CDR3 has 13 amino acids. Germline V gene lookup returns CDR1 LNHDA and CDR2 SQIVND (reference sequence). Here the CDR3 reads CASSIGGDAEAFF. CDR3 nucleotides: TGTGCCAGTAGTATTGGAGGGGACGCTGAAGCTTTCTTT.

The chain recombines TRBV11-2 with TRBJ1-2; 9 bases are a match to TRBD1. The CDR3 sequence is 16 residues long. V dropped 5 bases and J dropped 6; count of bases not matched to a gene: 13. Germline-derived CDR1 and CDR2 are SGHAT and FQNNGV. The CDR3 DNA reads as TGTGCCAGCAGCATCCCGGCACAGGGGGCGGTTCATGGCTACACCTTC. This sequence encodes CASSIPAQGAVHGYTF.

This clone was found a few times. As DNA, the CDR3 is TGTGCCAGCAGGCCGAGACAGGCGGCAGGCTACACCTTC. It yields the protein CASRPRQAAGYTF. The rearrangement uses TRBV6-5 and TRBJ1-2, with D possibly TRBD1 on 6 matching bases. The CDR3 is made up of 13 amino acids. V was trimmed by 6 bases and J by 8 bases, leaving 16 bases between them. The V gene's germline CDR1 is MNHEY and CDR2 SVGAGI.

The rearrangement uses TRBV9 and TRBJ1-5, with D possibly TRBD1 on 6 matching bases. Trimming removed 4 bases at V and 7 bases at J, with 15 bases between. The length of the CDR3 is 14 residues. From germline, CDR1 is SGDLS and CDR2 YYNGEE. This CDR3 reads CASSPNRVEQPQHF. CDR3 DNA sequence: TGTGCCAGCAGCCCGAACAGGGTGGAACAGCCCCAGCATTTT.

The chain carries TRBV6-2 or TRBV6-3 and TRBJ2-1, with D unclear. Per the germline V gene, CDR1 is MNHEY and CDR2 is SVGEGT. The CDR3 runs to 15 residues. Trimming removed 6 bases from V and 1 base from J, with 13 bases in between. The CDR3 region is CASSPRRRSYNEQFF. CDR3 bases: TGTGCCAGCAGCCCACGTCGGCGGTCCTACAATGAGCAGTTCTTC.

The rearrangement links TRBV9 to TRBJ1-4; D ambiguous. The CDR3 extends over 16 amino acids. CDR1 SGDLS and CDR2 YYNGEE come from the germline V gene. V dropped 5 bases and J dropped 3 bases, with 17 bases sitting between them. The DNA of the CDR3 is TGTGCCAGCAGTTCTGATCAAGGGCCCTCTAATGAAAAACTGTTTTTT. Translated, it gives CASSSDQGPSNEKLFF. Full variable domain (rest looked up from reference TRBV9 and TRBJ1-4): DSGVTQTPKHLITATGQRVTLRCSPRSGDLSVYWYQQSLDQGLQFLIQYYNGEERAKGNILERFSAQQFPDLHSELNLSSLELGDSALYFCASSSDQGPSNEKLFFGSGTQLSVL.